The 19 T cell receptor beta chains given below trace back to one sample, sequenced in a study of control samples from healthy donors and cancer patients (dated by TCRdb to the early 2020s). The library was prepared using the immunoSEQ multiplex PCR assay. TCRdb carries this immuneACCESS record with in-frame sequences only. Its versions omit some clonotypes, under half of them owing to an unresolved V gene in the studies checked, with the rest unexplained. For this sample the table gives under 200,000 clones, of which 91% were detected only once. Over 1.2% of the sample goes to the ten largest clones. Specimen: blood. Receptor source: a woman in her 30s in good health.

As for this clone: Distinct nucleotide sequences in the sample also encode this CDR3. The gene calls are TRBV24-1 and TRBJ2-2, with 7 bases matching TRBD1. From germline, CDR1 is KGHDR and CDR2 SFDVKD. The CDR3 totals 16 residues. Trimming removed 2 bases from V and 0 bases from J; junction bases left unmatched: 2. This chain's CDR3 is CATSDYRGANTGELFF. CDR3 nucleotides: TGTGCCACCAGTGATTACAGGGGCGCGAACACCGGGGAGCTGTTTTTT.

The V gene is TRBV6-1, the J gene TRBJ2-3; possible D gene TRBD1, 7 bases. Trimming stripped 1 base from V and 7 bases from J, with 18 bases between. The CDR3 spans 16 residues. From germline, CDR1 is MNHNS and CDR2 SASEGT. Here the CDR3 reads CASSEGLARGRNTQYF. The CDR3 DNA follows: TGTGCCAGCAGTGAAGGGCTAGCGAGGGGGCGCAATACGCAGTATTTT.

This rearrangement joins TRBV5-1 to TRBJ1-4, with no clear D. The CDR3 covers 14 residues. V lost 4 bases to trimming and J lost 0 bases, with 7 bases between them. The germline V gene encodes CDR1 SGHRS and CDR2 YFSETQ. CDR3 loop: CASSPTTTNEKLFF. The CDR3 nucleotides are TGCGCCAGCAGCCCCACGACAACTAATGAAAAACTGTTTTTT.

The chain combines TRBV12-3 or TRBV12-4 with TRBJ1-2, with no clear D. Trimming shortened V by 3 bases and J by 0 bases, and 5 bases separated the two germline ends. This CDR3 is 13 amino acids long. The CDR3 loop is CASSLGSNYGYTF. DNA of the CDR3: TGTGCCAGCAGTTTGGGTTCTAACTATGGCTACACCTTC.

The V gene is TRBV6-1, the J gene TRBJ1-3, with D hard to call. The V end lost 2 bases, the J end lost 3 bases, and 8 bases lay between the germline ends. Germline lookup yields CDR1 MNHNS and CDR2 SASEGT. The CDR3 covers 14 residues. As DNA, the CDR3 is TGTGCCAGCAGTGAACCCAGGTTTGGAAACACCATATATTTT. Translating it yields CASSEPRFGNTIYF.

The rearrangement joins TRBV18 to TRBJ1-5, with D unresolved. Trimming cost V 2 bases and J 1 base, with 12 bases left between them. The CDR3 loop spans 16 amino acids. Germline CDR1 KGHSH, CDR2 LQKENI. As DNA, the CDR3 is TGTGCCAGCTCACCAAGGAACATAGCAAGCAATCAGCCCCAGCATTTT. Protein: CASSPRNIASNQPQHF.

The chain joins TRBV7-2 to TRBJ1-3; unclear D gene. Trimming removed 2 bases from V and 0 bases from J, with 8 bases in between. The CDR3 is 15 residues long. CDR1 is SGHTA, CDR2 FQGNSA, per germline. CDR3 sequence reads: CASSLRASSGNTIYF. As DNA, the CDR3 is TGTGCCAGCAGCTTACGGGCCAGCTCTGGAAACACCATATATTTT.

The genes are TRBV10-2 and TRBJ1-5, with D perhaps matching TRBD1 (5 bases). CDR1 and CDR2 from the germline V gene are WSHSY and SAAADI. The CDR3 consists of 15 residues. V lost 2 bases and J 2 bases, leaving 10 bases between the germline ends. CDR3: CASSERGGGNQPQHF. The CDR3 nucleotides read TGCGCCAGCAGTGAGAGGGGAGGAGGCAATCAGCCCCAGCATTTT.

The chain has TRBV28 and TRBJ1-6, with D tentatively TRBD1 (5 bases). Trimming cost V 2 bases and J 6 bases, with 8 bases left between them. The germline V gene encodes CDR1 MDHEN and CDR2 SYDVKM. This CDR3 contains 14 residues. The CDR3 sequence: CASSLVRVNSPLHF. In DNA, the CDR3 is TGTGCCAGCAGTTTAGTCAGGGTTAATTCACCCCTCCACTTT.

The V and J genes are TRBV6-1 and TRBJ1-5; 9 nucleotides align to TRBD1. Germline V gene data show CDR1 as MNHNS and CDR2 as SASEGT. J gave up 7 bases and V 0 bases, and 7 bases lay outside the gene matches. The CDR3 totals 16 residues. CDR3 sequence reads: CASSEAPDRGGQPQHF. The CDR3 coding sequence is TGTGCCAGCAGTGAAGCCCCTGACAGGGGGGGACAGCCCCAGCATTTT.

This rearrangement joins TRBV3-1 (or the pseudogene TRBV3-2) to TRBJ2-6; D not resolved. Trimming pared 4 bases from V and 0 bases from J, leaving 7 bases between. The CDR3 is made up of 15 amino acids. Germline CDR1 LGHDT, CDR2 YNNKEL (reference sequence). This CDR3 is CASSRLLSGANVLTF. The CDR3 DNA reads TGTGCCAGCAGCCGTTTACTCTCTGGGGCCAACGTCCTGACTTTC.

The rearrangement links TRBV6-1 to TRBJ1-5, with a tentative D call TRBD1 (6 bases). Looked up from germline, CDR1 is MNHNS and CDR2 is SASEGT. V was shortened by 3 bases and J by 1 base, with 10 bases between the two germline ends. The CDR3 sequence is 15 residues long. DNA of the CDR3: TGTGCCAGCAGTGAGGTCCAGGGGAGCAATCAGCCCCAGCATTTT. Translation gives CASSEVQGSNQPQHF.

This clone was observed a handful of times. This chain connects TRBV28 to TRBJ2-1, with D perhaps TRBD2 (5 bases). This CDR3 comprises 13 residues. Germline V CDR1 and CDR2: MDHEN, SYDVKM. Trimming pared 4 bases from V and 6 bases from J, leaving 10 bases between. CDR3 bases: TGTGCCAGCAGTTGGGTTAGCGTCAATGAGCAGTTCTTC. Translating gives CASSWVSVNEQFF.

This clone came up once. The chain recombines TRBV19 with TRBJ1-1; D is ambiguous. This CDR3 comprises 13 residues. V lost 1 base, J lost 1 base, and 4 bases lay in between. Germline loops: CDR1 LNHDA, CDR2 SQIVND (reference sequence). The CDR3: CASSIAKNTEAFF. The CDR3 DNA follows: TGTGCCAGTAGTATAGCCAAGAACACTGAAGCTTTCTTT.

The V and J genes are TRBV28 and TRBJ2-1; perhaps TRBD2 as D (5 bases). The CDR3 runs 14 residues. V was shortened by 1 base and J by 7 bases, with 11 bases between the two germline ends. Germline V gene sequence: CDR1 MDHEN, CDR2 SYDVKM. CDR3 loop: CASSLSGIENEQFF. In DNA form, the CDR3 reads TGTGCCAGCAGTTTATCGGGAATCGAGAATGAGCAGTTCTTC.

CDR3 DNA: TGTGCCAGCAGCTTGAGCTCCTACAATGAGCAGTTCTTC. It encodes CASSLSSYNEQFF. V usage is TRBV5-6 and J usage is TRBJ2-1; D is unclear. Between the trimmed V and J ends, which lost 1 base and 0 bases, there was a span of 2 bases. The germline V gene encodes CDR1 SGHDT and CDR2 YYEEEE. The CDR3 consists of 13 residues.

The J gene is TRBJ2-2, the V gene TRBV18, with a weak D call TRBD1 (5 bases). Germline lookup yields CDR1 KGHSH and CDR2 LQKENI. Trimming stripped 3 bases from V and 4 bases from J, with 6 bases between. The CDR3 has 13 residues. The CDR3 region is CASSPDTTGELFF. In nucleotides, the CDR3 is TGTGCCAGCTCACCGGACACCACCGGGGAGCTGTTTTTT.

This chain links TRBV5-4 with TRBJ2-5; TRBD1 matches at 10 bases. V was pared by 4 bases and J by 5 bases, with 2 bases of the junction left unmatched. Per the germline V gene, CDR1 is SGHNT and CDR2 is YYREEE (reference sequence). The length of the CDR3 is 13 residues. The CDR3 sequence: CASSPGQGETQYF. CDR3 bases: TGTGCCAGCAGCCCGGGACAGGGGGAGACCCAGTACTTC. Drawing the rest from reference TRBV5-4 and TRBJ2-5, the complete variable domain is ETGVTQSPTHLIKTRGQQVTLRCSSQSGHNTVSWYQQALGQGPQFIFQYYREEENGRGNFPPRFSGLQFPNYSSELNVNALELDDSALYLCASSPGQGETQYFGPGTRLLVL.

The rearrangement joins TRBV9 to TRBJ2-7, with 12 bases fitting TRBD2. The CDR3 covers 15 residues. Losses at the gene ends were 0 bases for V and 5 bases for J; bases not matched to a gene: 3. The V gene's germline CDR1 is SGDLS and CDR2 YYNGEE. CDR3 coding DNA: TGTGCCAGCAGCGTAGGACTAGCGGGGGACCACGAGCAGTACTTC. Its translation is CASSVGLAGDHEQYF.